Listed here are 31 T cell receptor beta chains from one sample, sequenced in a study of blood T cells in healthy people across ages. Next came a second PCR, run for about 7 to 12 cycles, which used a sample-barcoded 5' primer along with a J-beta primer mix. TCRdb ran MiXCR on the 5' RACE reads and lists one entry per CDR3 protein. The data show around 790,000 distinct CDR3 sequences, around 45% seen once. The material sequenced was blood. The receptors were sampled from a man aged 55 to 70 in good health.

The chain recombines TRBV29-1 with TRBJ1-1, with D possibly being TRBD1 (6 bases). The CDR3 has 13 amino acids. Deletions cut 4 bases from V and 5 bases from J, with 14 bases between. Germline V gene lookup returns CDR1 SQVTM and CDR2 ANQGSEA. The CDR3 DNA is TGCAGCGTTGGGGAAGGGGGGACTACTGAAGCTTTCTTT. It yields the protein CSVGEGGTTEAFF.

This chain uses TRBV7-2 with TRBJ2-5, with D tentatively TRBD2 (5 bases). The germline gives CDR1 SGHTA, CDR2 FQGNSA. The V end lost 2 bases, the J end lost 2 bases, and 12 bases lay between the germline ends. CDR3 size: 15 residues. The CDR3 here is CASSLQAEKQETQYF. CDR3 coding DNA: TGTGCCAGCAGCTTACAAGCGGAGAAACAAGAGACCCAGTACTTC.

J is TRBJ2-3 and V is TRBV6-2 or TRBV6-3; the match to TRBD1 covers 9 bases. V shed 5 bases, J shed 5 bases, and the junction held 11 bases outside the gene matches. This CDR3 contains 16 residues. Germline V lookup: CDR1 MNHEY, CDR2 SVGEGT. The CDR3 DNA sequence: TGTGCCAGCAGTAATCACCGGGACAGGGCAGGAGATACGCAGTATTTT. Protein sequence: CASSNHRDRAGDTQYF.

This clonotype has only a few counts. The rearrangement joins TRBV7-2 to TRBJ2-3; D remains unclear. Trimming shortened V by 6 bases and J by 5 bases, and 9 bases separated the two germline ends. The CDR3 is made up of 12 amino acids. The germline V gene has CDR1 SGHTA and CDR2 FQGNSA. CDR3 sequence reads: CASSFFRDTQYF. In nucleotides, the CDR3 is TGTGCCAGCAGTTTTTTTCGAGATACGCAGTATTTT. Variable domain in full (rest from reference TRBV7-2 and TRBJ2-3): GAGVSQSPSNKVTEKGKDVELRCDPISGHTALYWYRQSLGQGLEFLIYFQGNSAPDKSGLPSDRFSAERTGGSVSTLTIQRTQQEDSAVYLCASSFFRDTQYFGPGTRLTVL.

Only one count was recorded for this clonotype. This chain uses TRBV2 with TRBJ2-1; 12 bases are a match to TRBD2. The CDR3 contains 14 residues. Trimming removed 6 bases from V and 13 bases from J; junction bases left unmatched: 10. Germline CDR1 reads SNHLY; CDR2 reads FYNNEI. The CDR3: CASSASGGAETQFF. DNA for the CDR3: TGTGCCAGCAGCGCTAGCGGGGGGGCGGAGACCCAGTTCTTC.

The chain uses TRBV6-5 and TRBJ2-6; D might be TRBD1 (6 bases). The CDR3 is 18 amino acids. In germline, CDR1 is MNHEY, CDR2 SVGAGI. Between the trimmed V and J ends, which lost 2 bases and 3 bases, there was a span of 17 bases. CDR3 in amino acids: CASSYNDLLRGGANVLTF. The CDR3, as DNA: TGTGCCAGCAGTTACAATGACCTCCTCAGGGGTGGGGCCAACGTCCTGACTTTC.

This clonotype has ten or more counts. V and J are TRBV15 and TRBJ2-6; D might be TRBD1 (5 bases). Germline lookup yields CDR1 LNHNV and CDR2 YYDKDF (reference sequence). This CDR3 is 16 amino acids long. Trimming removed 5 bases from V and 0 bases from J, with 11 bases in between. The CDR3, as DNA: TGTGCCACCAGCGCGGACACGAGCTCTGGGGCCAACGTCCTGACTTTC. Protein sequence: CATSADTSSGANVLTF.

The chain recombines TRBV5-8 with TRBJ1-5; no clear D. The V end was cut by 0 bases, the J end by 2 bases, with 6 bases between. Germline V gives CDR1 SGHTS, CDR2 YDEGEE. CDR3 size: 14 residues. The CDR3 nucleotides read TGTGCCAGCAGCTTGGTGCCCGGCAATCAGCCCCAGCATTTT. As protein: CASSLVPGNQPQHF.

Of note for this clonotype: At one end the junction does not follow the germline gene, possibly because of a read error. The gene calls are TRBV6-2 or TRBV6-3 and TRBJ2-5, with D maybe TRBD1 (6 bases). The J call may be mistaken, given a closer DNA end match to TRBJ2-7. The CDR3 has 12 residues. The germline V gene encodes CDR1 MNHEY and CDR2 SVGEGT. In DNA, the CDR3 is TGTGCCGGCAGATCAACAGGGACCGAGCAGTACTTC. This sequence encodes CAGRSTGTEQYF.

Regarding this clonotype: One end of the junction does not line up with germline, which may come from a read error. The gene calls are TRBV5-1 and TRBJ2-5; D uncertain. In germline, CDR1 is SGHRS, CDR2 YFSETQ. The CDR3 is made up of 15 amino acids. This CDR3 reads CASSSVGRPQETQHF. The CDR3 DNA sequence: TGCGCCAGCAGCTCCGTTGGACGGCCCCAAGAGACCCAGCACTTC.

This clonotype has just a few counts. This rearrangement joins TRBV20-1 to TRBJ2-3; 7 bases line up with TRBD1. This CDR3 region has 14 residues. V lost 6 bases, J lost 10 bases, and 16 bases stayed unmatched. Germline V gene data show CDR1 as DFQATT and CDR2 as SNEGSKA (reference sequence). The CDR3 is CSARGQPLKEAQYF. The CDR3 nucleotides are TGCAGTGCCAGGGGACAGCCTCTTAAGGAGGCGCAGTATTTT.

The sample holds many counts of this clonotype. The CDR3 spells CSAWSVAGMDGYTF. The CDR3 coding sequence is TGCAGTGCTTGGTCCGTGGCAGGGATGGATGGCTACACCTTC. J is TRBJ1-2 and V is TRBV20-1; D perhaps matches TRBD1 (5 bases). The germline V gene encodes CDR1 DFQATT and CDR2 SNEGSKA (reference sequence). The V and J ends lost 5 bases and 6 bases respectively, with 19 bases between them. The CDR3 loop spans 14 amino acids.

In this sample, this clonotype turned up a few times. The chain recombines TRBV15 with TRBJ1-1; D might be TRBD1 (5 bases). The CDR3 is 19 amino acids. Germline V CDR1 and CDR2: LNHNV, YYDKDF (reference sequence). V lost 3 bases to trimming and J lost 5 bases, with 28 bases between them. CDR3 region: CATSSGHGAPRDGSTEAFF. DNA for the CDR3: TGTGCCACCAGCAGTGGCCACGGGGCCCCCCGAGATGGTTCGACTGAAGCTTTCTTT. Full variable domain (rest looked up from reference TRBV15 and TRBJ1-1): DAMVIQNPRYQVTQFGKPVTLSCSQTLNHNVMYWYQQKSSQAPKLLFHYYDKDFNNEADTPDNFQSRRPNTSFCFLDIRSPGLGDTAMYLCATSSGHGAPRDGSTEAFFGQGTRLTVV.

The genes are TRBV28 and TRBJ2-5; 10 nucleotides agree with TRBD2. This CDR3 is built from 15 residues. The V gene end was trimmed by 6 bases and the J gene end by 3 bases; junction bases not matched to a gene: 7. Germline V gives CDR1 MDHEN, CDR2 SYDVKM. The CDR3 region has the DNA TGTGCCAGCAGCCAGGGGGGACTAGCGAAAGAGACCCAGTACTTC. Encoded protein: CASSQGGLAKETQYF. Filled out from reference TRBV28 and TRBJ2-5, the complete variable domain reads DVKVTQSSRYLVKRTGEKVFLECVQDMDHENMFWYRQDPGLGLRLIYFSYDVKMKEKGDIPEGYSVSREKKERFSLILESASTNQTSMYLCASSQGGLAKETQYFGPGTRLLVL.

This chain uses TRBV4-3 with TRBJ2-5, with 7 nucleotides matching TRBD2. The length of the CDR3 is 16 residues. V trimming: 0 bases; J trimming: 1 base; junction bases outside the gene matches: 5. Germline-derived CDR1 and CDR2 are LGHNA and YSLEER. CDR3: CASSQDLAAGQETQYF. The DNA of the CDR3 is TGCGCCAGCAGCCAAGATCTAGCGGCAGGCCAAGAGACCCAGTACTTC.

In DNA, the CDR3 is TGTGCCACCAGCAGAGATGGGCTCCAAGAGACCCAGTACTTC. Protein sequence: CATSRDGLQETQYF. The chain is built from TRBV15 and TRBJ2-5; D ambiguous. The germline V gene has CDR1 LNHNV and CDR2 YYDKDF (reference sequence). The CDR3 has 14 residues. V was cut by 0 bases and J by 1 base, with 6 bases left in between. Based on the CDR3 plus reference TRBV15 and TRBJ2-5, the full variable domain is DAMVIQNPRYQVTQFGKPVTLSCSQTLNHNVMYWYQQKSSQAPKLLFHYYDKDFNNEADTPDNFQSRRPNTSFCFLDIRSPGLGDTAMYLCATSRDGLQETQYFGPGTRLLVL.

The gene calls are TRBV7-2 and TRBJ1-1; D ambiguous. Germline loops: CDR1 SGHTA, CDR2 FQGNSA. The CDR3 sequence is 13 residues long. V lost 4 bases and J lost 5, with 11 bases in between. In DNA, the CDR3 is TGTGCCAGCAGCTCGCGGGTAGAGACTGAAGCTTTCTTT. This codes for CASSSRVETEAFF.

This clonotype has ten or more counts. The CDR3 region is CASSLITTRVLREKLFF. The CDR3 DNA sequence: TGTGCCAGCAGTTTAATTACCACGAGGGTCTTACGTGAAAAACTGTTTTTT. The chain has TRBV28 and TRBJ1-4; the D is unclear. This CDR3 spans 17 amino acids. V was trimmed by 2 bases and J by 7 bases, leaving 20 bases between them. The germline CDR1 and CDR2 sequences are MDHEN and SYDVKM.

The chain links TRBV7-9 to TRBJ1-6, with D unclear. CDR3 length: 15 amino acids. CDR1 and CDR2 from the germline V gene are SEHNR and FQNEAQ (reference sequence). V was clipped by 1 base and J by 5 bases, with 9 bases between them. CDR3 bases: TGTGCCAGCAGCTTAGGCGTCGGGAATAATTCACCCCTCCACTTT. This sequence encodes CASSLGVGNNSPLHF.

The chain couples TRBV5-1 to TRBJ2-7; 11 nucleotides match TRBD2. J was trimmed by 7 bases and V by 4 bases; bases with no gene match: 10. The V gene's germline CDR1 is SGHRS and CDR2 YFSETQ. The CDR3 has 15 amino acids. The CDR3 sequence is CASSLTSGASNEQYF. The CDR3 coding sequence is TGCGCCAGCAGCCTGACTAGCGGGGCCTCCAATGAGCAGTACTTC.

A word on this clonotype: The junction differs from germline at one of its ends, possibly a read error. The chain recombines TRBV6-2 or TRBV6-3 with TRBJ2-5, with TRBD1 matching 7 bases. CDR3 length: 12 amino acids. Germline-derived CDR1 and CDR2 are MNHEY and SVGEGT. This CDR3 is CACRSQGLEQYF. CDR3 DNA sequence: TGTGCCTGCAGGTCACAGGGGTTGGAGCAGTACTTC.

The rearrangement joins TRBV5-1 to TRBJ2-1; D unclear. The V end lost 0 bases, the J end lost 9 bases, and 4 bases lay between the germline ends. Germline loops: CDR1 SGHRS, CDR2 YFSETQ. The CDR3 consists of 11 residues. The CDR3 is CASSLASEQFF. The DNA for the CDR3 is TGCGCCAGCAGCTTGGCGTCTGAGCAGTTCTTC.

The chain couples TRBV7-9 to TRBJ1-2; TRBD1 aligns across 12 bases. Germline V CDR1 and CDR2: SEHNR, FQNEAQ (reference sequence). V lost 5 bases and J lost 7; bases outside the gene matches: 5. The CDR3 is 14 amino acids. DNA for the CDR3: TGTGCCAGCAGCACCCTGGGACAGGGGGCTGGCTACACCTTC. Its translation is CASSTLGQGAGYTF.

This chain links TRBV28 with TRBJ2-7, with TRBD2 matching over 13 bases. The V and J ends lost 5 bases and 7 bases, in that order; junction bases with no gene match: 11. The germline V gene has CDR1 MDHEN and CDR2 SYDVKM. CDR3 length: 16 amino acids. CDR3 in DNA: TGTGCCAGCAGTCGGGGACTAGCGGGACTTTACAATGAGCAGTACTTC. It codes for CASSRGLAGLYNEQYF.

This rearrangement joins TRBV5-1 to TRBJ2-1; D gene uncertain. This CDR3 is 16 amino acids long. The V gene's germline CDR1 is SGHRS and CDR2 YFSETQ. V was pared by 4 bases and J by 2 bases, with 16 bases between. The CDR3, as DNA: TGCGCCAGCAGCCCGGACGCCTCTGGCCCCTACAATGAGCAGTTCTTC. This codes for CASSPDASGPYNEQFF.

The sample holds a few counts of this clonotype. CDR3 DNA sequence: TGTGCCAGCAGCTTGAGGAGGATCCAAGAGACCCAGTACTTC. Translated, it gives CASSLRRIQETQYF. The chain joins TRBV5-5 to TRBJ2-5, with D maybe TRBD2 (5 bases). CDR3 size: 14 residues. Per germline, CDR1 SGHKS and CDR2 YYEKEE (reference sequence). Deletions cut 1 base from V and 1 base from J, with 8 bases between.

The rearrangement links TRBV4-2 to TRBJ1-2, with D possibly being TRBD1 (5 bases). CDR3 length: 14 residues. V was pared by 0 bases and J by 5 bases, with 10 bases between. CDR1 LGHNA and CDR2 YNFKEQ come from the germline V gene. CDR3 in amino acids: CASSQDPTVYGYTF. The CDR3 DNA reads TGTGCCAGCAGCCAAGATCCGACAGTTTATGGCTACACCTTC.

The chain links TRBV11-3 to TRBJ2-5; 8 positions match TRBD1. Trimming at V came to 4 bases and at J to 0 bases, leaving 4 bases not matched to a gene. The CDR3 totals 15 residues. Germline V gene sequence: CDR1 SGHNT, CDR2 YENEEA. CDR3 sequence reads: CASSSLTGDQETQYF. The CDR3 DNA sequence: TGTGCCAGCAGCTCCCTGACAGGGGACCAAGAGACCCAGTACTTC.

The rearrangement joins TRBV5-1 to TRBJ2-2; D might be TRBD2 (6 bases). The V and J ends lost 4 bases and 3 bases respectively, with 16 bases between them. The CDR3 extends over 16 amino acids. Germline V gene data show CDR1 as SGHRS and CDR2 as YFSETQ. DNA for the CDR3: TGCGCCAGCAGCACACTAGCCGGCACCGACACCGGGGAGCTGTTTTTT. Protein product: CASSTLAGTDTGELFF.

The chain links TRBV20-1 to TRBJ2-3; 12 nucleotides agree with TRBD2. J lost 4 bases, V lost 0 bases, and 5 bases had no gene match. The CDR3 consists of 16 residues. The germline gives CDR1 DFQATT, CDR2 SNEGSKA (reference sequence). The CDR3 nucleotides read TGCAGTGCTAGAGATCCTAGCGGGGGGGCCCCAGATACGCAGTATTTT. It codes for CSARDPSGGAPDTQYF.

V is TRBV4-3 and J is TRBJ1-6; a weak D match, TRBD1 (5 bases). The length of the CDR3 is 15 residues. V was cut by 5 bases and J by 10 bases, with 18 bases left in between. CDR1 LGHNA and CDR2 YSLEER come from the germline V gene. For the CDR3, the DNA is TGCGCCAGCAGCACGACTCCCGTGGGGGGGTCACCCCTCCACTTT. Its protein product is CASSTTPVGGSPLHF.